Below, one T cell receptor (beta chain) is given with its context. As originally analysed: Because ImmunoSEQ provided only junction sequences with no quality scores, the filtering differed. Assay used: immunoSEQ multiplex PCR; TCRdb lists only in-frame clones, some missing. V, J and clone size are those of that table, while D and trimming were read from the DNA. The data hold 450,000 to 500,000 clones, with 70% to 80% observed a single time. These data are taken from a study of shared clonotypes between healthy human individuals. About the research overall: Ranging from 18 to 49 in age, donors were two women and a few men.

Sample: PBMCs. The clonotype was recovered from a woman between 35 and 50 years old in good health. Some clones in this sample may be carry-over from other donors' samples.

The CDR3 sequence is CASSPAWQGEGYTF. The CDR3 nucleotides are TGTGCCAGCTCACCCGCTTGGCAGGGCGAGGGCTACACCTTC. The chain combines TRBV18 with TRBJ1-2, with D perhaps TRBD1 (5 bases). The CDR3 is made up of 14 amino acids. From germline, CDR1 is KGHSH and CDR2 LQKENI. V was trimmed by 3 bases and J by 8 bases, leaving 16 bases between them.